This T cell receptor beta chain was recovered during a study of blood T cell repertoires in COVID-19. Germline CDR1 reads KGHDR; CDR2 reads SFDVKD. The CDR3 runs 14 residues. Unmatched junction bases numbered 2, after V lost 5 bases and J lost 3 bases. Profiled with immunoSEQ multiplex PCR; TCRdb holds only in-frame clones, not every one. The table has under 300,000 clones, 70% to 90% seen once. The chain couples TRBV24-1 to TRBJ2-2, with 7 bases lining up with TRBD2. Specimen: peripheral blood. This TCR came from a man aged 60 to 75 with acute or convalescent COVID-19. CDR3 sequence: CATSGGSDTGELFF. The DNA for the CDR3 is TGTGCCACCAGTGGCGGGAGTGACACCGGGGAGCTGTTTTTT.